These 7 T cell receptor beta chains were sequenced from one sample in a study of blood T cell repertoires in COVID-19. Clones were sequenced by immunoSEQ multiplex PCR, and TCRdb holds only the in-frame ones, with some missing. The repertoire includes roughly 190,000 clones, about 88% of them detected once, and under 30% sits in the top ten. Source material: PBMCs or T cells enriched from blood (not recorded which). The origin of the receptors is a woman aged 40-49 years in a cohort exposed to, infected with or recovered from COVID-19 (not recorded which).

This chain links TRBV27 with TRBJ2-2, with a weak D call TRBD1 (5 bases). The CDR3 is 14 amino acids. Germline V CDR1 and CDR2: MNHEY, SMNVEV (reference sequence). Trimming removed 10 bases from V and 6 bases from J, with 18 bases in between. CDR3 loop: CATRQGISAGELFF. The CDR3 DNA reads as TGTGCCACCCGTCAGGGTATAAGCGCCGGGGAGCTGTTTTTT.

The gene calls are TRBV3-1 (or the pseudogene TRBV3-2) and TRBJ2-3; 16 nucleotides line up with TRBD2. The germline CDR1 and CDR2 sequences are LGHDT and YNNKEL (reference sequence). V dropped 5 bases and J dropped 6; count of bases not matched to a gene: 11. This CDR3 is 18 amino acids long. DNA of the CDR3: TGTGCCAGCAGCGTTCTCCCGGGACTAGCGGGGGGGCCGGATACGCAGTATTTT. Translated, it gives CASSVLPGLAGGPDTQYF.

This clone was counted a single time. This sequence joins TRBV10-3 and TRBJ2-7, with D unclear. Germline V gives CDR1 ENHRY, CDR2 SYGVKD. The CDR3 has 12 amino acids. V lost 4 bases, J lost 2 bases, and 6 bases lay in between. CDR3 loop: CAISGTAYEQYF. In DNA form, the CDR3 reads TGTGCCATCAGTGGTACAGCCTACGAGCAGTACTTC.

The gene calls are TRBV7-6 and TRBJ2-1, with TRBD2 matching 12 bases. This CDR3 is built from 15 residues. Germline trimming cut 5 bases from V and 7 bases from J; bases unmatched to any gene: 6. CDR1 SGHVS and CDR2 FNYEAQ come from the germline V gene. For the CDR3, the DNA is TGTGCCAGCAGCATTCTAGCGGGGGGGCGGAATGAGCAGTTCTTC. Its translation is CASSILAGGRNEQFF.

CDR3 coding DNA: TGTGCCACAACCCTCGGGGGGGCTGTCGGGTACGAGCAGTACTTC. Its protein product is CATTLGGAVGYEQYF. This chain connects TRBV10-3 to TRBJ2-7; 8 nucleotides match TRBD2. Germline CDR1 and CDR2: ENHRY and SYGVKD. Trimming removed 10 bases from V and 4 bases from J; junction bases left unmatched: 15. The CDR3 sequence is 15 residues long.

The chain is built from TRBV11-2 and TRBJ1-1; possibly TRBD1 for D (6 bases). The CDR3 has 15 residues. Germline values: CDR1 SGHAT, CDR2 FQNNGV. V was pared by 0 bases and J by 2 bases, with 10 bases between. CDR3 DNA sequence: TGTGCCAGCAGCTTAGACACGACAGGCAACACTGAAGCTTTCTTT. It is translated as CASSLDTTGNTEAFF.

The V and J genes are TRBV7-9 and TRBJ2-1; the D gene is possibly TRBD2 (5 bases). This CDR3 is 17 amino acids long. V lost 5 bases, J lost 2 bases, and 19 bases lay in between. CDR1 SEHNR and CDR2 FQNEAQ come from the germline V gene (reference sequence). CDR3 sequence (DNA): TGTGCCAGCAGCCCCACGGGAACTAGTTTCCCCTACAATGAGCAGTTCTTC. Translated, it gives CASSPTGTSFPYNEQFF.